This T cell receptor beta chain was sequenced during a study of blood T cell repertoires in COVID-19. Trimming took 0 bases from V and 7 from J; bases not matched to a gene: 8. CDR1 is SGHAT, CDR2 FQNNGV, per germline. CDR3 length: 15 residues. Cohort allocation depended upon clinical history that participants reported. This clone was seen once. TCRdb's copy holds only in-frame clones and misses some; the assay was immunoSEQ multiplex PCR. The repertoire has 220,000 or so clones, 85% to 90% of them found once; the top ten carry around 16%. The sequencing sample was made of PBMCs or T cells enriched from blood (not recorded which). The clonotype originates from a man aged 25-40 years who had been exposed to COVID-19. This chain links TRBV11-2 with TRBJ1-2; 7 bases are a match to TRBD1. This CDR3 is CASSLDLMRGLGYTF. CDR3 DNA: TGTGCCAGCAGCTTAGATCTCATGAGGGGGCTTGGCTACACCTTC.